Listed below are T cell receptor beta chains from one sample, sequenced in a study of cytotoxic CD8 clonotypes in ibrutinib-treated CLL. Only in-frame clones appear in the TCRdb table, and some are missing; sequencing was by immunoSEQ multiplex PCR. Of approximately 280,000 clones in the sample, around 69% were seen once. The source was PBMCs, collected at disease progression, from a patient treated with ibrutinib. These receptors all stem from a human donor with chronic lymphocytic leukemia. The conserved cysteine and the conserved F or W are not part of the CDR3 here.

13	TRBV4-1	ASSQVPSGDNEQF
12	TRBV29-1	SVAGLAGLGEQY
14	TRBV5-6	ASDAPRQGSRETQY
11	TRBV19	ASIGQNQETQY
13	TRBV19	ASSIYGQYNSPLH
10	TRBV28	ASSWGLNTIY
12	TRBV7-8	ASSLEMGSNEQF
11	TRBV11-2	ASSFSVDTEAF
14	TRBV25-1	ASSEGLAGRTDTQY
11	TRBV29-1	SVDWASYNEQF
11	TRBV15	ATSRDIGIEQF
10	TRBV2	ASRLAAYEQY
13	TRBV5-4	ASSLSGPFNYGYT
13	TRBV4-2	ASSQEDGGNSPLH
18	TRBV15	ATSSLSAGLAGESPDTQY
15	TRBV5-1	ASSLEGVRLSTDTQY
10	TRBV6-1	ASSELSYEQY
14	TRBV5-1	ASSLQDGQANYGYT
14	TRBV6-4	ASSDSGTSGVGTQY
12	TRBV6-5	ASSRHSSGNTIY
13	TRBV7-2	ASSLWGLDTDTQY
13	TRBV15	ATSRARGGTDTQY
12	TRBV6-5	ASSSTGAQETQY
13	TRBV7-2	ASSPWTGLNEKLF
12	TRBV2	ASLGTGLRTEAF
13	TRBV11-1	ASSPLATTSYEQY
11	TRBV10-3	AISETTGGEQY
13	TRBV10-3	AIKGGASDYNEQF
13	TRBV5-4	ASSLESGRADTQY
11	TRBV25-1	ASSEGFRWGYT
11	TRBV6-6	ASSYSTGDTQY
12	TRBV5-6	ASSLGHRNQPQH
15	TRBV28	ASSFRQGYVNNQPQH
10	TRBV6-5	ASRDRGNEQY
10	TRBV29-1	SVEVQGEKLF
14	TRBV27	ASSPDLDLLQETQY
13	TRBV18	ASSPSKVTGNTIY
15	TRBV9	ASSVGNLASSTDTQY
13	TRBV4-3	ASSLKTAMNTEAF
13	TRBV15	ATSRDLGQGHGYT
13	TRBV5-1	ASRNRGGSPDTQY
11	TRBV29-1	SVYRQASYGYT
14	TRBV4-3	ASSHANSGSPYEQY
13	TRBV4-1	ASSQPDSVESGYT
16	TRBV7-6	ASSPLDPRSSYNSPLH
11	TRBV25-1	ASSEVLAGEQY
13	TRBV28	ASASFDSFKNIQY
14	TRBV11-2	ASSDERQGRVGGYT